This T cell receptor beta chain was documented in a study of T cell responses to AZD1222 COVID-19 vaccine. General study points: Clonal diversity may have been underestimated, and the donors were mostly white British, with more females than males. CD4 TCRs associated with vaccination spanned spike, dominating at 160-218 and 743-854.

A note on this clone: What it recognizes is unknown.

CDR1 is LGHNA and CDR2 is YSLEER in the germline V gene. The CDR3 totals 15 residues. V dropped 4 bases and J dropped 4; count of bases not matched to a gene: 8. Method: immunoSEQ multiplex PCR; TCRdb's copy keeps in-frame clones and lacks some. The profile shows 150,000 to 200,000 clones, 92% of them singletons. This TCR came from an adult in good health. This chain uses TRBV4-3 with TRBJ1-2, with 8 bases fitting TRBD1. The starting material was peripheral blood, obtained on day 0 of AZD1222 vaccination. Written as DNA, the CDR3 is TGCGCCAGCAGCCTCAGCACAGGGGGAGGCTATGGCTACACCTTC. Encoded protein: CASSLSTGGGYGYTF.